These 3 T cell receptor beta chains were all obtained from the same sample, sequenced in a study of cytomegalovirus exposure and HLA in healthy donors. Primers: 60 Vbeta forward and 13 Jbeta reverse. Repertoires were generated with immunoSEQ multiplex PCR, while TCRdb's copy carries only in-frame clones and drops some. The table has approximately 160,000 clones, around 82% seen once. Material: PBMCs. Receptor source: a woman in her forties or fifties in good health and CMV-seropositive.

This clone has more than one count but fewer than ten. This chain uses TRBV6-1 with TRBJ1-2, with D perhaps TRBD1 (5 bases). Trimming left V 7 bases short and J 2 bases short, with 11 bases between. Germline V lookup: CDR1 MNHNS, CDR2 SASEGT. The length of the CDR3 is 13 residues. The CDR3 sequence: CASTNPGNYGYTF. The CDR3 DNA sequence: TGTGCCAGCACCAATCCAGGGAACTATGGCTACACCTTC.

This chain connects TRBV30 to TRBJ2-1; 7 bases match TRBD2. The length of the CDR3 is 12 residues. Looked up from germline, CDR1 is GTSNPN and CDR2 is SVGIG (reference sequence). Trimming took 2 bases from V and 9 from J; bases not matched to a gene: 4. CDR3: CAWSRLAGEQFF. In nucleotides, the CDR3 is TGTGCCTGGAGTAGACTAGCAGGTGAGCAGTTCTTC.

This clone has only a few counts. The J gene is TRBJ2-6, the V gene TRBV11-2, with D possibly matching TRBD1 (7 bases). The germline V gene encodes CDR1 SGHAT and CDR2 FQNNGV. The CDR3 is 17 amino acids. V lost 7 bases to trimming and J lost 2 bases, with 18 bases between them. CDR3 sequence reads: CASISAFRGAGANVLTF. The CDR3 coding sequence is TGTGCCAGCATCTCCGCCTTCAGGGGGGCTGGGGCCAACGTCCTGACTTTC.